Below, 8 T cell receptor beta chains from the same sample are listed, as sequenced in a study of T cell changes during pregnancy in multiple sclerosis. Measured with immunoSEQ multiplex PCR; TCRdb has only the in-frame clones, and not every one. Among 90,000 to 120,000 clones listed, around 94% were seen once. The starting material was peripheral blood, obtained in the second trimester of pregnancy. The receptors originated from a female donor with multiple sclerosis, enrolled in a pregnancy study.

The chain joins TRBV5-5 to TRBJ2-7, with TRBD1 matching 8 bases. CDR3 length: 13 residues. Germline CDR1 is SGHKS and CDR2 is YYEKEE (reference sequence). J lost 2 bases, V lost 3 bases, and 1 base had no gene match. The CDR3 loop is CASSSDRAYEQYF. The CDR3 DNA reads TGTGCCAGCAGCTCGGACAGGGCCTACGAGCAGTACTTC.

This clone was counted once. The V call is TRBV6-1, the J call TRBJ2-1, with TRBD2 matching over 8 bases. With V trimmed by 1 base and J by 2 bases, 4 bases remained unmatched. Germline V lookup: CDR1 MNHNS, CDR2 SASEGT. There are 16 residues in the CDR3. The chain's CDR3 is CASSEDPGGPYNEQFF. The CDR3, as DNA: TGTGCCAGCAGTGAAGACCCGGGGGGGCCCTACAATGAGCAGTTCTTC.

This clone was observed once. The rearrangement joins TRBV9 to TRBJ2-6; D is possibly TRBD1 (5 bases). Germline V gene lookup returns CDR1 SGDLS and CDR2 YYNGEE. This CDR3 has 16 amino acids. Trimming removed 4 bases at V and 0 bases at J, with 11 bases between. In DNA form, the CDR3 reads TGTGCCAGCAGCAGGGGAACGGACTCTGGGGCCAACGTCCTGACTTTC. It codes for CASSRGTDSGANVLTF.

The chain links TRBV9 to TRBJ1-3; the D gene is possibly TRBD1 (6 bases). V lost 3 bases and J lost 4, with 11 bases in between. This CDR3 contains 14 residues. From germline, CDR1 is SGDLS and CDR2 YYNGEE. CDR3 nucleotides: TGTGCCAGCAGCGGCGGACAGTCAGGAAACACCATATATTTT. Translating gives CASSGGQSGNTIYF.

The chain combines TRBV4-1 with TRBJ2-7; D is uncertain. Deletions cut 1 base from V and 1 base from J, with 11 bases between. The CDR3 contains 15 residues. The V gene's germline CDR1 is MGHRA and CDR2 YSYEKL. CDR3 in amino acids: CASSQGPWRSYEQYF. CDR3 nucleotide sequence: TGCGCCAGCAGCCAAGGGCCTTGGAGATCCTACGAGCAGTACTTC.

This chain connects TRBV19 to TRBJ1-6, with a possible D match to TRBD1 (6 bases). Trimming took off 3 bases at V and 7 bases at J, with 22 bases between the two ends. Germline V gene data show CDR1 as LNHDA and CDR2 as SQIVND (reference sequence). CDR3 length: 18 residues. CDR3 nucleotides: TGTGCCAGTAGTATTAATCGGTCGAGCGGACAGTTAAATTCACCCCTCCACTTT. Its protein product is CASSINRSSGQLNSPLHF.

This rearrangement joins TRBV11-3 to TRBJ2-3; D might be TRBD1 (5 bases). Trimming cost V 1 base and J 2 bases, with 10 bases left between them. The CDR3 has 15 amino acids. Germline V CDR1 and CDR2: SGHNT, YENEEA. This chain's CDR3 is CASSLGGAITDTQYF. CDR3 in DNA: TGTGCCAGCAGCTTAGGTGGGGCCATCACAGATACGCAGTATTTT.

The CDR3 nucleotides are TGTGCCAGCAGTTTTTTAGCGGGAGGGCCTGAGACCCAGTACTTC. This codes for CASSFLAGGPETQYF. V is TRBV2 and J is TRBJ2-5, with 11 nucleotides matching TRBD2. V shed 5 bases, J shed 5 bases, and the junction held 7 bases outside the gene matches. This CDR3 contains 15 residues. Germline V gene sequence: CDR1 SNHLY, CDR2 FYNNEI.